A selection of T cell receptor beta chains follows, all from one sample in a study of cytomegalovirus exposure and HLA in healthy donors. Clones were sequenced by immunoSEQ multiplex PCR, and TCRdb holds only the in-frame ones, with some missing. The data show about 160,000 clones, roughly 82% seen once. The sequenced sample consisted of PBMCs. These receptor sequences come from a man aged 45-60 years in good health and CMV-seropositive. Each CDR3 is given with its conserved first and last residue. Each record gives: V gene, clone size, CDR3 length, D gene, J gene, CDR3 protein, CDR3 DNA. D genes are given only for firm matches. Only part of the rows carry a size: once, few, many, or a class if the clone is expanded.

TRBV28	NA	12	TRBD2	TRBJ2-7	CASSDAGDEQYF	TGTGCCAGCAGCGACGCGGGGGACGAGCAGTACTTC
TRBV7-2	NA	12	NA	TRBJ2-7	CASNSGSYEQYF	TGTGCCAGCAACTCAGGTTCCTACGAGCAGTACTTC
TRBV28	NA	16	TRBD2	TRBJ2-2	CASSSGLAEITGELFF	TGTGCCAGCAGTTCGGGACTAGCGGAAATCACCGGGGAGCTGTTTTTT
TRBV7-9	few	12	NA	TRBJ2-3	CASSFTADTQYF	TGTGCCAGCAGCTTCACGGCAGATACGCAGTATTTT
TRBV7-9	NA	12	NA	TRBJ1-2	CSSSLGTYGYTF	TGTTCCAGCAGCTTGGGCACCTATGGCTACACCTTC
TRBV6-6	NA	14	NA	TRBJ2-7	CASRDTASSYEQYF	TGTGCCAGCAGGGACACAGCTAGCTCCTACGAGCAGTACTTC
TRBV10-3	NA	16	NA	TRBJ2-5	CAISESNAGVQETQYF	TGTGCCATCAGTGAGTCGAACGCAGGTGTCCAGGAGACCCAGTACTTC
TRBV9	NA	17	TRBD1	TRBJ2-3	CASSAELRDRGTDTQYF	TGTGCCAGCAGCGCAGAACTCCGGGACAGGGGGACAGATACGCAGTATTTT
TRBV6-5	few	12	NA	TRBJ2-7	CASAFSSYEQYF	TGTGCCAGCGCCTTCAGCTCCTACGAGCAGTACTTC
TRBV18	NA	14	NA	TRBJ2-3	CASSPPQRRDTQYF	TGTGCCAGCTCACCACCCCAGCGGAGGGATACGCAGTATTTT
TRBV7-9	NA	15	TRBD1	TRBJ2-1	CASRAGTGSTGEQFF	TGTGCCAGCAGGGCCGGGACAGGATCTACCGGTGAGCAGTTCTTC
TRBV28	NA	17	NA	TRBJ1-5	CASSWGAIGGGNQPQHF	TGTGCCAGCAGTTGGGGGGCAATCGGGGGGGGCAATCAGCCCCAGCATTTT
TRBV4-2	NA	15	TRBD1	TRBJ2-7	CASSQFQGQGYEQYF	TGTGCCAGCAGCCAATTTCAGGGACAGGGGTACGAGCAGTACTTC
TRBV6-5	NA	14	NA	TRBJ1-2	CASSSTGSHIGYTF	TGTGCCAGCAGTTCTACCGGGAGCCACATTGGCTACACCTTC
TRBV2	few	16	NA	TRBJ2-1	CASSEAHTLTHNEQFF	TGTGCCAGCAGTGAAGCGCACACCCTCACCCACAATGAGCAGTTCTTC
TRBV2	once	16	NA	TRBJ1-4	CASRLGLGGPNEKLFF	TGTGCCAGCAGGCTGGGACTGGGGGGACCAAATGAAAAACTGTTTTTT
TRBV6-5	once	12	NA	TRBJ2-1	CASSYRGNEQFF	TGTGCCAGCAGTTACAGGGGAAATGAGCAGTTCTTC
TRBV28	NA	15	TRBD2	TRBJ2-1	CASSPGLAGINEQFF	TGTGCCAGCAGCCCGGGACTAGCGGGAATAAATGAGCAGTTCTTC
TRBV11-3	NA	13	NA	TRBJ1-3	CASSTDSGNTIYF	TGTGCCAGCAGCACAGACTCTGGAAACACCATATATTTT
TRBV7-3	NA	17	TRBD2	TRBJ2-3	CASSSALSGRGTDTQYF	TGTGCCAGCAGCTCGGCCCTTAGCGGGAGAGGCACAGATACGCAGTATTTT
TRBV6-5	NA	14	TRBD1	TRBJ1-2	CASSYSTGAHGYTF	TGTGCCAGCAGTTACTCCACAGGGGCACATGGCTACACCTTC
TRBV6-5	NA	15	TRBD1	TRBJ1-5	CASSWGQGAVQPQHF	TGTGCCAGCAGTTGGGGACAGGGGGCCGTTCAGCCCCAGCATTTT
TRBV9	once	13	NA	TRBJ1-1	CASAAGMNTEAFF	TGTGCCAGCGCCGCGGGGATGAACACTGAAGCTTTCTTT
TRBV28	NA	16	TRBD2	TRBJ2-7	CASSWVAGGPFDEQYF	TGTGCCAGCAGTTGGGTAGCGGGGGGGCCGTTCGACGAGCAGTACTTC
TRBV28	NA	14	NA	TRBJ1-2	CASRLRGGDYGYTF	TGTGCCAGCAGACTAAGGGGGGGAGACTATGGCTACACCTTC
TRBV7-9	NA	15	NA	TRBJ2-1	CASSSVGQRYNEQFF	TGTGCCAGCAGCTCGGTGGGACAACGATACAATGAGCAGTTCTTC
TRBV28	NA	18	TRBD2	TRBJ2-1	CASSLSQGIAGGDNEQFF	TGTGCCAGCAGCTTATCACAAGGTATAGCGGGAGGGGACAATGAGCAGTTCTTC